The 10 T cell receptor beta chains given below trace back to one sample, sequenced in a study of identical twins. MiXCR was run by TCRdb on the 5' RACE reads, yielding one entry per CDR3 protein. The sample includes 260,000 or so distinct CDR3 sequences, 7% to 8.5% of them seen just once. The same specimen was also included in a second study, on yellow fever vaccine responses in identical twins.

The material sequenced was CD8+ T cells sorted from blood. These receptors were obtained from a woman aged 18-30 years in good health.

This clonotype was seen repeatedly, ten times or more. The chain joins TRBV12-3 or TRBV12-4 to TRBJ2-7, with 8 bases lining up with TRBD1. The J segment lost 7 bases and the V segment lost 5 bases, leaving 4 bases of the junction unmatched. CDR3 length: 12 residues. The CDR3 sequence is CASSPGGREQYV. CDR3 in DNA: TGTGCCAGCAGTCCAGGGGGCCGGGAGCAGTACGTC.

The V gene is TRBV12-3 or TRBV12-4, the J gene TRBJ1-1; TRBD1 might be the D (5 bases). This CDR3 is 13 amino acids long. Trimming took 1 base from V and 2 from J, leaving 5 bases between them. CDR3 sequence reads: CASSLGDNTEAFF. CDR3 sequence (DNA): TGTGCCAGCAGTTTAGGGGACAACACTGAAGCTTTCTTT.

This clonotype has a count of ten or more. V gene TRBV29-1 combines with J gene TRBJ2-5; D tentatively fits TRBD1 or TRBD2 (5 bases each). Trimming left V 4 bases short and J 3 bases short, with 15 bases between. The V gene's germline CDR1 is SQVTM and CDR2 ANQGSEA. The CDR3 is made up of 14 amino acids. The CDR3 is CSVVGRPLEETQYF. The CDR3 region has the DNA TGCAGCGTTGTGGGACGACCTCTAGAAGAGACCCAGTACTTC.

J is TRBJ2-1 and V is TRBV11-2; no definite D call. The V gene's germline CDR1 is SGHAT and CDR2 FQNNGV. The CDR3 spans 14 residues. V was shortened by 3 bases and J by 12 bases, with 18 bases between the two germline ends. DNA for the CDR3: TGTGCCAGCAGCTTCGCCCAAGGGCAATTGTGGCAGTTCTTC. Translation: CASSFAQGQLWQFF.

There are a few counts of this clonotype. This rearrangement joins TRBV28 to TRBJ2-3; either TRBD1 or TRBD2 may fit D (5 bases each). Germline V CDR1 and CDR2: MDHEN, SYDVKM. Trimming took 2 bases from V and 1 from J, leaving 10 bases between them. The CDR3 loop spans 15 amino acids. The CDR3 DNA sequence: TGTGCCAGCAGTTTAGGGACGGATCGCACAGATACGCAGTATTTT. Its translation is CASSLGTDRTDTQYF.

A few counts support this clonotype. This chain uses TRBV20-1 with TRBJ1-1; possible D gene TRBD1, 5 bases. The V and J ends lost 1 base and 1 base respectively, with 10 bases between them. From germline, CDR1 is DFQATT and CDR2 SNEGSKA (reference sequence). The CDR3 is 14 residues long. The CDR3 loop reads CSARATTGNTEAFF. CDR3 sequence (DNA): TGCAGTGCTAGAGCTACTACAGGGAACACTGAAGCTTTCTTT.

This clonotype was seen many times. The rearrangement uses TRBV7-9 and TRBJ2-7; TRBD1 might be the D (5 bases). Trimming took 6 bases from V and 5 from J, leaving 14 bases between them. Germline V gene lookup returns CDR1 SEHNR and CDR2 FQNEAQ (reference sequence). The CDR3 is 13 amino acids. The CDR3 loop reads CASRPEQVHEQYF. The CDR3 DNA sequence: TGTGCCAGCAGGCCTGAACAGGTGCACGAGCAGTACTTC.

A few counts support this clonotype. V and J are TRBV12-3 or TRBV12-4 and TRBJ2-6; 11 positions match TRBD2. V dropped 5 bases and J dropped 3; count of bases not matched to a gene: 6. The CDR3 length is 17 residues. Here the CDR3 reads CASSALAGGIGANVLTF. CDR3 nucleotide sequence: TGTGCCAGCAGTGCTCTAGCGGGAGGAATTGGGGCCAACGTCCTGACTTTC.

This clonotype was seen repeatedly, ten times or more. The CDR3 DNA reads TGTGCCAGCAGTTTGAGACTGAACACTGAAGCTTTCTTT. Protein: CASSLRLNTEAFF. This sequence joins TRBV28 and TRBJ1-1; D uncertain. This CDR3 has 13 residues. The V end lost 3 bases, the J end lost 0 bases, and 5 bases lay between the germline ends. Germline V gives CDR1 MDHEN, CDR2 SYDVKM.

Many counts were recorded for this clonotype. The CDR3 protein is CASSLRGPKQETQYF. The DNA for the CDR3 is TGTGCCAGCAGCTTACGGGGCCCCAAGCAAGAGACCCAGTACTTC. The rearrangement uses TRBV7-8 and TRBJ2-5, with D perhaps being TRBD1 or TRBD2 (5 bases each). Trimming pared 2 bases from V and 2 bases from J, leaving 12 bases between. CDR1 and CDR2 from the germline V gene are SGHVS and FQNEAQ. The CDR3 covers 15 residues.